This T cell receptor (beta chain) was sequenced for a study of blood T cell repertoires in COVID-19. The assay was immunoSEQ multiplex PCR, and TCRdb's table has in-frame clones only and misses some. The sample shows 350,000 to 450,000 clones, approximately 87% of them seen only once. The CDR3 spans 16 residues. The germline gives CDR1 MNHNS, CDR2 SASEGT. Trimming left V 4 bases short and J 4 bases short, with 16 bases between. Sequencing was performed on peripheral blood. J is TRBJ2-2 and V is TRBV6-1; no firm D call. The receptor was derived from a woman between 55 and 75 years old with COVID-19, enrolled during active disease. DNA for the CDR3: TGTGCCAGCAGTGTATCCCCAACAGATCTCACCGGGGAGCTGTTTTTT. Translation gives CASSVSPTDLTGELFF.